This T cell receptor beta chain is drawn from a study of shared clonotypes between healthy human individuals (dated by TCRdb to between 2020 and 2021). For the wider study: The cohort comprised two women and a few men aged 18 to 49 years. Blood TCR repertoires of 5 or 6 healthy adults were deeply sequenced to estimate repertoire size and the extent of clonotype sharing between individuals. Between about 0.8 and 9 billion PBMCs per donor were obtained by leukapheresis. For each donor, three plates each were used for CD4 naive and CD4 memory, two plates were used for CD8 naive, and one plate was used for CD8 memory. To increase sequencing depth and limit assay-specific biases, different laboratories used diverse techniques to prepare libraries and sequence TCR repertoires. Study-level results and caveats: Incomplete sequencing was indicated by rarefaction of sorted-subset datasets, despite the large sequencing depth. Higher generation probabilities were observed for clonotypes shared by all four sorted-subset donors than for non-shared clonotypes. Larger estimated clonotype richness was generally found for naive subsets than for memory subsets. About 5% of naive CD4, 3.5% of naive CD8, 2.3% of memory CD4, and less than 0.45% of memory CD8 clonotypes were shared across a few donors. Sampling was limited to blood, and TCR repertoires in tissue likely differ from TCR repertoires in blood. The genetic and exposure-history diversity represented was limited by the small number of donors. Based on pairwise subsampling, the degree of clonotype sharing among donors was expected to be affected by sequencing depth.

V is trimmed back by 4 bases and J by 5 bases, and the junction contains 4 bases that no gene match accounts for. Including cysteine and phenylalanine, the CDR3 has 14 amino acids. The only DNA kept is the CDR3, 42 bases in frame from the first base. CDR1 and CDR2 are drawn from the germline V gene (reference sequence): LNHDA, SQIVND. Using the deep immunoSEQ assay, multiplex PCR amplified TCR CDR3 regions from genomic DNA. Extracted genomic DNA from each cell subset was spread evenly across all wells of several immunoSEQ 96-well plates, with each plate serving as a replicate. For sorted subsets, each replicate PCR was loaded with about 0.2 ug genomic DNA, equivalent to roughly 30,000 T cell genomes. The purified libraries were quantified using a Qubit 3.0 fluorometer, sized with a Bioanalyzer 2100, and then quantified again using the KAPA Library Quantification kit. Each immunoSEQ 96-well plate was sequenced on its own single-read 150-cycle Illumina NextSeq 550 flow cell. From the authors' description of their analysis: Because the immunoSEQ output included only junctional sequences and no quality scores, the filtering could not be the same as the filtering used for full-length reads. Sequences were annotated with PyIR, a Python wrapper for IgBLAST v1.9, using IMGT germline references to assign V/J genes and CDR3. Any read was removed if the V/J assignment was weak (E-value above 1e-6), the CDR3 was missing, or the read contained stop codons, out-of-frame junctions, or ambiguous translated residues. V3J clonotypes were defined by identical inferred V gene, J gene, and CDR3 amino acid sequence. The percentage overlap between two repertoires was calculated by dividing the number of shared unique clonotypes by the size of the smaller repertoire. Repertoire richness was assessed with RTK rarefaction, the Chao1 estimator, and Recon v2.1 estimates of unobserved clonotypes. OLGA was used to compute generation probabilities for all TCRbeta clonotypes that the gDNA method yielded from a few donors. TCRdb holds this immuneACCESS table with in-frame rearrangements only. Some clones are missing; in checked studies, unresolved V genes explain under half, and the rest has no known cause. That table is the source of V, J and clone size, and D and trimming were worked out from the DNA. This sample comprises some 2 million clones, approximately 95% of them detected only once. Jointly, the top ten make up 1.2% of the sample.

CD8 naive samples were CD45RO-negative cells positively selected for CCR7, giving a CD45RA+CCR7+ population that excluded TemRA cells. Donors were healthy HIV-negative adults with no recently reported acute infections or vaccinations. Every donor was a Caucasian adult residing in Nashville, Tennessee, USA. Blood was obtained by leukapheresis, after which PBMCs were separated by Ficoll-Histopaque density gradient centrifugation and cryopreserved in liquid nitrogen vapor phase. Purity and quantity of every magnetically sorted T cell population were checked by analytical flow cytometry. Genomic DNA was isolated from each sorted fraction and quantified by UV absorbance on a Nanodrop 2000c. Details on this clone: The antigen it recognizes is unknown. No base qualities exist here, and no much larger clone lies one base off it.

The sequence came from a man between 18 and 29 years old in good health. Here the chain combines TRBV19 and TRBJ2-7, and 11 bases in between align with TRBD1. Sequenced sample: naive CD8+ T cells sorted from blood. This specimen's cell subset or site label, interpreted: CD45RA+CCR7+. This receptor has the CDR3 CASSNRTGGHEQYF. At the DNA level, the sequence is TGTGCCAGTAGTAACCGGACAGGGGGCCACGAGCAGTACTTC.